The rows below give T cell receptor beta chains drawn from one sample of a study of shared clonotypes between healthy human individuals. Some clones are missing from TCRdb's copy, which holds only in-frame ones; the method was immunoSEQ multiplex PCR. The sample includes about 2,500,000 clones, approximately 92% of them seen just once. Sequenced input: naive CD4+ T cells sorted from blood. The receptor set was obtained from a man between 18 and 29 years old in good health. CDR3s include the opening cysteine and the closing phenylalanine or tryptophan. A D gene is named only where the DNA matches it firmly. Clone size is given for some rows only: seen once, a few or many times, or a class if the clone is expanded.

>TRBD1|TRBJ2-7|once|TRBV27
CASSTRQGGYEQYF
TGTGCCAGCAGTACGCGACAGGGTGGGTACGAGCAGTACTTC
>TRBD2|TRBJ2-3|NA|TRBV10-3
CAISEGLAGITDTQYF
TGTGCCATCAGTGAGGGCCTAGCGGGGATCACAGATACGCAGTATTTT
>NA|TRBJ2-5|NA|TRBV14
CASSLGARETQYF
TGTGCCAGCAGCCTGGGGGCCCGAGAGACCCAGTACTTC
>TRBD2|TRBJ2-3|NA|TRBV5-1
CASSYGTSGLGGGTDTQYF
TGCGCCAGCAGCTACGGGACTAGCGGGCTCGGGGGCGGCACAGATACGCAGTATTTT
>NA|TRBJ2-7|NA|TRBV27
CATIELGGPRGYEQYF
TGTGCCACCATTGAGCTAGGCGGGCCCCGCGGTTACGAGCAGTACTTC
>TRBD1|TRBJ1-1|NA|TRBV28
CASSQEGAGNTEAFF
TGTGCCAGCAGTCAAGAGGGGGCCGGAAACACTGAAGCTTTCTTT
>NA|TRBJ1-2|few|TRBV10-3
CAISDGTHYGYTF
TGTGCCATCAGTGATGGGACGCACTATGGCTACACCTTC
>TRBD2|TRBJ2-1|NA|TRBV6-5
CASSPGTSGNDEQFF
TGTGCCAGCAGTCCCGGGACTAGCGGGAACGATGAGCAGTTCTTC
>NA|TRBJ1-2|NA|TRBV6-5
CASSYAGVSNYGYTF
TGTGCCAGCAGTTACGCTGGGGTTTCTAACTATGGCTACACCTTC
>NA|TRBJ1-2|NA|TRBV18
CASSPMGYYGYTF
TGTGCCAGCTCACCGATGGGATACTATGGCTACACCTTC
>TRBD2|TRBJ2-2|NA|TRBV9
CASSVVAGGSTGELFF
TGTGCCAGCAGCGTAGTAGCGGGAGGTTCAACCGGGGAGCTGTTTTTT
>TRBD1|TRBJ2-2|NA|TRBV7-9
CASSLPTGKGNTGELFF
TGTGCCAGCAGCCTCCCGACAGGGAAGGGAAACACCGGGGAGCTGTTTTTT
>NA|TRBJ1-4|NA|TRBV9
CASSVEEEKLFF
TGTGCCAGCAGCGTAGAGGAAGAAAAACTGTTTTTT
>NA|TRBJ2-1|NA|TRBV2
CASSVSASASHNEQFF
TGTGCCAGCAGCGTCTCGGCTAGCGCCAGTCACAATGAGCAGTTCTTC
>NA|TRBJ2-2|NA|TRBV6-5
CASSYTGTGELFF
TGTGCCAGCAGTTACACAGGGACCGGGGAGCTGTTTTTT
>TRBD1|TRBJ1-1|NA|TRBV19
CASRTQGSTEAFF
TGTGCCAGTAGAACACAGGGGAGTACTGAAGCTTTCTTT
>NA|TRBJ2-1|NA|TRBV5-1
CASSSLEGLNEQFF
TGCGCCAGCAGCTCCCTCGAGGGTCTTAATGAGCAGTTCTTC
>TRBD1|TRBJ1-1|NA|TRBV25-1
CASSGDRTEAFF
TGTGCCAGCAGTGGGGACAGGACTGAAGCTTTCTTT
>NA|TRBJ1-1|NA|TRBV10-3
CAIKKQLNTEAFF
TGTGCCATCAAAAAACAGTTGAACACTGAAGCTTTCTTT
>NA|TRBJ1-2|NA|TRBV29-1
CSVVGGNTDGHTF
TGCAGCGTTGTCGGGGGTAACACGGATGGCCACACCTTC
>TRBD2|TRBJ2-1|NA|TRBV9
CASNRRGAGDGNEQFF
TGTGCCAGCAACCGCCGGGGAGCGGGAGATGGCAATGAGCAGTTCTTC
>NA|TRBJ2-5|once|TRBV10-3
CAISESTGLETQYF
TGTGCCATCAGTGAGTCGACGGGGTTGGAGACCCAGTACTTC
>NA|TRBJ2-3|NA|TRBV7-9
CASSLRGPDTQYF
TGTGCCAGCAGCCTCAGGGGACCAGATACGCAGTATTTT
>TRBD2|TRBJ2-5|NA|TRBV25-1
CASSFTGTSGRETQYF
TGTGCCAGCTCCTTCACCGGGACTAGCGGGAGGGAGACCCAGTACTTC
>NA|TRBJ1-1|once|TRBV21-1
CASSKGRVTGGGTEAFF
TGTGCCAGCAGCAAAGGGCGAGTGACAGGGGGAGGTACTGAAGCTTTCTTT
>NA|TRBJ1-3|once|TRBV9
CASSTDSLGNTIYF
TGTGCCAGCAGCACGGACTCATTGGGAAACACCATATATTTT
>NA|TRBJ2-2|NA|TRBV10-3
CAISDPLRQYAGLFF
TGTGCCATCAGTGACCCCCTCCGCCAATACGCTGGGCTGTTTTTT
>TRBD1|TRBJ2-7|NA|TRBV6-6
CASSPDRYSYEQYF
TGTGCCAGCAGCCCGGACAGGTACTCCTACGAGCAGTACTTC
>TRBD1|TRBJ2-1|NA|TRBV7-2
CASSPRDRRYNEQFF
TGTGCCAGCAGCCCACGGGACAGGAGGTACAATGAGCAGTTCTTC
>NA|TRBJ2-1|NA|TRBV7-9
CASSLGVGGSLSYNEQFF
TGTGCCAGCAGCTTAGGGGTAGGGGGTTCCCTCTCCTACAATGAGCAGTTCTTC
>TRBD1|TRBJ2-7|NA|TRBV6-1
CASSEGAGGLRKPYEQYF
TGTGCCAGCAGTGAAGGGGCAGGGGGCCTTAGGAAGCCCTACGAGCAGTACTTC
>NA|TRBJ1-4|NA|TRBV6-5
CASSYSRGNNEKLFF
TGTGCCAGCAGTTACTCCAGGGGTAATAATGAAAAACTGTTTTTT
>TRBD1|TRBJ1-2|NA|TRBV2
CASSETGGTNYNYGYTF
TGTGCCAGCAGTGAAACAGGGGGCACTAATTACAACTATGGCTACACCTTC
>TRBD1|TRBJ1-2|NA|TRBV12-5
CASGSGQGYGYTF
TGTGCTAGTGGTTCAGGACAGGGCTATGGCTACACCTTC